The clone carrying this T cell receptor (beta chain) was detected a few times. Its specificity is not known. Per-sample yields of isolated PBMCs were at least 6 million. Trimming cost V 7 bases and J 6 bases; bases outside gene matches: 19. Germline V gene sequence: CDR1 MDHEN, CDR2 SYDVKM. The CDR3 runs 17 residues. The record originates from a study of blood T cells in healthy people across ages. Combining a sample-barcoded 5' primer with a J-beta primer mix, a second PCR ran for about 7 to 12 cycles. TCRdb re-analysed the 5' RACE reads in MiXCR, keeping a single row per CDR3 protein. This sample has about 1.6 million distinct CDR3 sequences, with 30% to 35% found just once. Study observations and caveats: Naive T cell percentage and TCR beta diversity correlated strongly. Unsorted PBMCs blocked a conclusive comparison of naive and antigen-experienced cells. Aged donors had fewer naive CD4+ cells and lower diversity than long-lived donors.

The material sequenced was blood. This rearrangement joins TRBV28 to TRBJ2-5; the match to TRBD1 covers 8 bases. The sequence was obtained from a woman in her twenties or thirties in good health. Here the CDR3 DNA reads TGTGCCAGCAATCTCCAGGGGGCGGCGGAGCGAGGCAAGACCCAGTACTTC. Protein sequence: CASNLQGAAERGKTQYF.